The 6 T cell receptor beta chains below were found in one sample sequenced in a study of neurological immune-mediated disorders. TCRdb re-called the 5' RACE reads with MiXCR, one entry per CDR3 protein. The table shows 50,000 or so distinct CDR3 sequences, with around a sixth occurring only once. Sequences were obtained from PBMCs. The receptor source for this set is a man aged 55 to 69 in good health.

This clonotype was found many times. V and J are TRBV5-1 and TRBJ2-1; TRBD2 matches 7 bases. CDR3 length: 13 residues. From germline, CDR1 is SGHRS and CDR2 YFSETQ. V was clipped by 3 bases and J by 6 bases; unmatched bases: 3. CDR3 sequence reads: CASSSLAGNEQFF. DNA for the CDR3: TGCGCCAGCAGCTCATTAGCGGGCAATGAGCAGTTCTTC.

This clonotype has a handful of counts. One end of the junction does not line up with germline, which may come from a read error. The chain has TRBV9 and TRBJ2-3, with D unresolved. This CDR3 region has 15 residues. Germline V lookup: CDR1 SGDLS, CDR2 YYNGEE. As DNA, the CDR3 is TGTGCCAGCAGCGTAGCCTCCGGCCGCAGAGATACGCAATATTTT. Its protein is CASSVASGRRDTQYF.

This chain links TRBV6-6 with TRBJ2-7; 7 nucleotides agree with TRBD2. The CDR3 sequence is 16 residues long. V lost 7 bases and J lost 2; bases outside the gene matches: 14. Germline lookup yields CDR1 MNHNY and CDR2 SVGAGI (reference sequence). CDR3 loop: CASTDPGGRTPYEQYF. In DNA, the CDR3 is TGTGCCAGCACCGATCCGGGGGGTAGGACCCCCTACGAGCAGTACTTC.

This clonotype was detected many times. The chain carries TRBV7-2 and TRBJ2-1; 9 bases map to TRBD2. The CDR3 is 15 residues long. V lost 3 bases, J lost 7 bases, and 7 bases stayed unmatched. Germline V CDR1 and CDR2: SGHTA, FQGNSA. In DNA form, the CDR3 reads TGTGCCAGCAGCTTTGGGGCGGGAGGGAAGAATGAGCAGTTCTTC. Encoded protein: CASSFGAGGKNEQFF. Together with reference TRBV7-2 and TRBJ2-1, the CDR3 gives the full variable domain: GAGVSQSPSNKVTEKGKDVELRCDPISGHTALYWYRQSLGQGLEFLIYFQGNSAPDKSGLPSDRFSAERTGGSVSTLTIQRTQQEDSAVYLCASSFGAGGKNEQFFGPGTRLTVL.

The chain uses TRBV20-1 and TRBJ2-5, with TRBD2 as a possible D gene (5 bases). The CDR3 has 12 residues. V dropped 6 bases and J dropped 4 bases, with 12 bases sitting between them. The germline V gene encodes CDR1 DFQATT and CDR2 SNEGSKA (reference sequence). The CDR3 loop reads CSAPKRAETQYF. As DNA, the CDR3 is TGCAGTGCCCCGAAGAGGGCAGAGACCCAGTACTTC.

This clonotype was observed at least ten times. The chain has TRBV9 and TRBJ2-1; 10 nucleotides agree with TRBD2. Germline loops: CDR1 SGDLS, CDR2 YYNGEE. The V segment lost 3 bases and the J segment 4 bases; nucleotides outside the gene matches: 4. This CDR3 contains 15 residues. The CDR3 bases are TGTGCCAGCAGCGCCTCTAGCGGGGGATACAATGAGCAGTTCTTC. Translated, it gives CASSASSGGYNEQFF.